The clone carrying this T cell receptor (beta chain) has a count of ten or more. Its antigen remains unidentified. The germline V gene has CDR1 SGHAT and CDR2 FQNNGV. Losses at the gene ends were 0 bases for V and 9 bases for J; bases not matched to a gene: 7. This CDR3 region has 14 residues. The sample originates from a study of beta chain features in type 1 diabetes. The authors reverse transcribed all of the isolated RNA, so sequencing captured expressed TCRB transcripts. The table came from immunoSEQ multiplex PCR; TCRdb's copy has only in-frame clones and leaves some out. The table lists a few hundred thousand clones, 9.6% of them singletons. Notes on the study in general: Type 1 diabetes patients had moderately but significantly shorter TCRB CDR3s in all four CD4+ subsets.

This chain joins TRBV11-2 and TRBJ2-5, with 7 positions matching TRBD2. Sequencing was done on a sample of central memory CD4+ T cells from blood. This TCR derives from a man aged 25-45 years with type 1 diabetes. The CDR3 sequence is CASSLDRGGRAQYF. For the CDR3, the DNA is TGTGCCAGCAGCTTAGATCGGGGAGGGAGGGCCCAGTACTTC.